These 28 T cell receptor beta chains share one sample of origin, sequenced in a study of CD8+ T cells in alopecia areata. It was cDNA, reverse transcribed from extracted RNA, that served as the sequencing template. The method was immunoSEQ multiplex PCR; TCRdb's version includes in-frame clones alone and lacks a portion of them. The table shows 150,000 to 200,000 clones, with 67% occurring only once. The material was CD8+ T cells sorted from blood, obtained at week 0. These receptor sequences come from a human donor with alopecia areata.

The genes are TRBV11-1 and TRBJ2-3; D remains ambiguous. The CDR3 runs to 13 residues. V lost 5 bases to trimming and J lost 1 base, with 7 bases between them. From germline, CDR1 is SGHAT and CDR2 FQDESV (reference sequence). The CDR3 DNA follows: TGTGCCAGCAGCGAGGCGGGCACAGATACGCAGTATTTT. It specifies CASSEAGTDTQYF. The full variable domain, rest sourced from reference TRBV11-1 and TRBJ2-3, is EAEVAQSPRYKITEKSQAVAFWCDPISGHATLYWYRQILGQGPELLVQFQDESVVDDSQLPKDRFSAERLKGVDSTLKIQPAELGDSAMYLCASSEAGTDTQYFGPGTRLTVL.

This clone appeared a single time. This chain uses TRBV5-1 with TRBJ2-3; D is unclear. With 0 bases removed from V and 2 bases from J, the gap between germline ends came to 7 bases. The CDR3 totals 14 residues. Germline assignment: CDR1 SGHRS and CDR2 YFSETQ. The CDR3 DNA reads TGCGCCAGCAGCTTGGAAGTAGCCACAGATACGCAGTATTTT. Translated: CASSLEVATDTQYF.

A few counts support this clone. V is TRBV7-9 and J is TRBJ2-4, with 7 bases identical to TRBD2. Trimming removed 2 bases from V and 9 bases from J; junction bases left unmatched: 1. The CDR3 has 12 amino acids. From germline, CDR1 is SEHNR and CDR2 FQNEAQ (reference sequence). CDR3 in amino acids: CASSLPSGIQYF. CDR3 nucleotides: TGTGCCAGCAGCTTACCTAGCGGCATTCAGTACTTC.

The chain couples TRBV6-5 to TRBJ1-2, with TRBD1 as a possible D gene (5 bases). V shed 10 bases and J shed 6 bases, with 15 bases lying between them. This CDR3 has 12 residues. CDR1 MNHEY and CDR2 SVGAGI come from the germline V gene. CDR3 DNA: TGTGCCACCACGGGGGGACGAAATGGCTACACCTTC. It translates to CATTGGRNGYTF.

The chain employs TRBV25-1 and TRBJ1-4; 8 nucleotides line up with TRBD1. Germline CDR1 and CDR2: MGHDK and SYGVNS. The CDR3 totals 18 residues. Trimming cost V 4 bases and J 1 base; bases outside gene matches: 11. CDR3 loop: CASSAPRRQGKTNEKLFF. The DNA of the CDR3 is TGTGCCAGCAGTGCCCCTCGAAGACAGGGGAAAACTAATGAAAAACTGTTTTTT. The full variable domain, rest sourced from reference TRBV25-1 and TRBJ1-4, is EADIYQTPRYLVIGTGKKITLECSQTMGHDKMYWYQQDPGMELHLIHYSYGVNSTEKGDLSSESTVSRIRTEHFPLTLESARPSHTSQYLCASSAPRRQGKTNEKLFFGSGTQLSVL.

This clone was seen more than once but under ten times. The chain carries TRBV5-6 and TRBJ1-1; unclear D gene. The V and J ends lost 1 base and 7 bases respectively, with 11 bases between them. There are 13 residues in the CDR3. The germline V gene encodes CDR1 SGHDT and CDR2 YYEEEE. In DNA, the CDR3 is TGTGCCAGCAGCTTGTCGGACGTATTTGAAGCTTTCTTT. Translation: CASSLSDVFEAFF.

The chain combines TRBV7-9 with TRBJ2-5; 8 nucleotides match TRBD1. V was clipped by 5 bases and J by 2 bases; unmatched bases: 7. CDR1 and CDR2 (germline): SEHNR, FQNEAQ (reference sequence). The CDR3 has 15 amino acids. CDR3 bases: TGTGCCAGCAGCCCACAGGGACAGGCTCAAGAGACCCAGTACTTC. This encodes CASSPQGQAQETQYF.

This chain uses TRBV5-1 with TRBJ1-5, with TRBD1 matching 7 bases. The germline CDR1 and CDR2 sequences are SGHRS and YFSETQ. V shed 2 bases, J shed 3 bases, and the junction held 5 bases outside the gene matches. CDR3 length: 15 residues. The chain's CDR3 is CASSLYGQANQPQHF. For the CDR3, the DNA is TGCGCCAGCAGCTTATACGGACAGGCCAATCAGCCCCAGCATTTT.

This chain uses TRBV4-2 with TRBJ2-3, with 13 bases lining up with TRBD2. Trimming took 3 bases from V and 4 from J; bases not matched to a gene: 7. Germline lookup yields CDR1 LGHNA and CDR2 YNFKEQ. The CDR3 length is 17 residues. The CDR3: CASSHGLAGATPDTQYF. CDR3 DNA: TGTGCCAGCAGCCATGGACTAGCGGGGGCCACCCCAGATACGCAGTATTTT.

The rearrangement uses TRBV29-1 and TRBJ1-2; the match to TRBD1 covers 7 bases. J was trimmed by 2 bases and V by 0 bases; bases with no gene match: 9. CDR1 and CDR2 (germline): SQVTM, ANQGSEA. The CDR3 covers 16 residues. CDR3 sequence: CSVEEMGRGGNYGYTF. DNA for the CDR3: TGCAGCGTTGAAGAAATGGGGAGAGGGGGCAACTATGGCTACACCTTC.

The genes are TRBV30 and TRBJ2-7, with no clear D. The germline V gene has CDR1 GTSNPN and CDR2 SVGIG (reference sequence). CDR3 length equals 11 residues. V dropped 3 bases and J dropped 3 bases, with 6 bases sitting between them. CDR3 sequence reads: CAWRENYEQYF. CDR3 coding DNA: TGTGCCTGGAGGGAGAACTACGAGCAGTACTTC.

The sample holds one count of this clone. The chain joins TRBV29-1 to TRBJ2-7; possibly TRBD2 for D (6 bases). The CDR3 runs to 15 residues. CDR1 and CDR2 from the germline V gene are SQVTM and ANQGSEA. The V end lost 2 bases, the J end lost 0 bases, and 14 bases lay between the germline ends. Here the CDR3 DNA reads TGCAGCGTTGAAAGGGACCCCGGGAGCTCCTACGAGCAGTACTTC. Amino acids: CSVERDPGSSYEQYF.

This clone was seen a few times. The chain recombines TRBV29-1 with TRBJ2-6; D perhaps matches TRBD1 (5 bases). Deletions cut 5 bases from V and 0 bases from J, with 8 bases between. The CDR3 contains 14 residues. From germline, CDR1 is SQVTM and CDR2 ANQGSEA. The CDR3 sequence: CSVLTDSGANVLTF. In DNA, the CDR3 is TGCAGCGTTCTGACAGACTCTGGGGCCAACGTCCTGACTTTC.

For the CDR3, the DNA is TGCGCCAGCAGCCCGGGACAGTCCTACGAGCAGTACTTC. Its translation: CASSPGQSYEQYF. The J gene is TRBJ2-7, the V gene TRBV5-1; TRBD1 matches 7 bases. Losses at the gene ends were 4 bases for V and 1 base for J; bases not matched to a gene: 2. Per germline, CDR1 SGHRS and CDR2 YFSETQ. The CDR3 is made up of 13 amino acids.

The chain uses TRBV7-9 and TRBJ1-5, with TRBD1 as a possible D gene (6 bases). The CDR3 spans 14 residues. V shed 5 bases and J shed 2 bases, with 10 bases lying between them. The germline gives CDR1 SEHNR, CDR2 FQNEAQ (reference sequence). The CDR3 DNA is TGTGCCAGCAGCCCCGGGACACGCAATCAGCCCCAGCATTTT. It codes for CASSPGTRNQPQHF.

This chain links TRBV11-2 with TRBJ2-7; no clear D gene. Deletions cut 1 base from V and 0 bases from J, with 7 bases between. CDR3 length: 14 amino acids. Germline V lookup: CDR1 SGHAT, CDR2 FQNNGV. The CDR3 DNA is TGTGCCAGCAGCTTAGGCGACATCTCCTACGAGCAGTACTTC. Its translation is CASSLGDISYEQYF.

The chain employs TRBV4-1 and TRBJ2-3; 7 nucleotides line up with TRBD2. Germline CDR1 is MGHRA and CDR2 is YSYEKL. The CDR3 totals 13 residues. Losses at the gene ends were 6 bases for V and 5 bases for J; bases not matched to a gene: 5. The CDR3 protein is CASSQAGVDTQYF. CDR3 DNA: TGCGCCAGCAGTCAGGCGGGGGTAGATACGCAGTATTTT.

This clone is a singleton in its sample. The chain couples TRBV6-5 to TRBJ1-3; no clear D. Germline-derived CDR1 and CDR2 are MNHEY and SVGAGI. CDR3 size: 12 residues. Trimming stripped 6 bases from V and 0 bases from J, with 3 bases between. DNA for the CDR3: TGTGCCAGCAGGGCCTCTGGAAACACCATATATTTT. Protein sequence: CASRASGNTIYF.

V and J are TRBV9 and TRBJ1-5; 8 bases are a match to TRBD1. This CDR3 comprises 14 residues. With V trimmed by 4 bases and J by 2 bases, 2 bases remained unmatched. The germline gives CDR1 SGDLS, CDR2 YYNGEE. This chain's CDR3 is CASSPTGGNQPQHF. The CDR3 nucleotides are TGTGCCAGCAGCCCGACAGGGGGCAATCAGCCCCAGCATTTT.

Concerning this clone itself: This specimen includes other DNA sequences encoding the same CDR3. The chain couples TRBV5-1 to TRBJ1-5; unclear D gene. Per the germline V gene, CDR1 is SGHRS and CDR2 is YFSETQ. The CDR3 covers 13 residues. Trimming took 1 base from V and 2 from J, leaving 4 bases between them. CDR3 region: CASSLRGNQPQHF. The CDR3 nucleotides read TGCGCCAGCAGCTTGCGGGGCAATCAGCCCCAGCATTTT.

The CDR3 sequence is CASRGHSTDTQYF. The CDR3 DNA is TGTGCCAGCAGAGGACATAGCACAGATACGCAGTATTTT. The chain has TRBV7-9 and TRBJ2-3, with D perhaps TRBD1 (5 bases). This CDR3 has 13 residues. The ends were cut back, 6 bases at V and 0 bases at J, with 7 bases in the middle. The germline V gene encodes CDR1 SEHNR and CDR2 FQNEAQ (reference sequence).

This chain uses TRBV2 with TRBJ2-7, with D possibly matching TRBD2 (6 bases). V gave up 4 bases and J gave up 3 bases, with 13 bases separating them. This CDR3 has 14 residues. From germline, CDR1 is SNHLY and CDR2 FYNNEI. The chain's CDR3 is CASSAQEGYYEQYF. CDR3 coding DNA: TGTGCCAGCAGTGCCCAGGAGGGATACTACGAGCAGTACTTC.

The chain carries TRBV5-6 and TRBJ2-7, with D perhaps TRBD1 (6 bases). V was cut by 4 bases and J by 6 bases, with 14 bases left in between. Per the germline V gene, CDR1 is SGHDT and CDR2 is YYEEEE. CDR3 length: 13 amino acids. The CDR3: CASSPAPGAEQYF. Written as DNA, the CDR3 is TGTGCCAGCAGCCCAGCCCCAGGGGCCGAGCAGTACTTC.

This clone was counted once. The V and J genes are TRBV30 and TRBJ2-1; 9 bases fit TRBD2. V trimming: 8 bases; J trimming: 7 bases; junction bases outside the gene matches: 6. The CDR3 runs 12 residues. Germline CDR1 and CDR2: GTSNPN and SVGIG (reference sequence). The chain's CDR3 is CAAGGAGNEQFF. As DNA, the CDR3 is TGTGCCGCGGGAGGGGCGGGGAATGAGCAGTTCTTC.

This clone appeared a few times. This rearrangement joins TRBV29-1 to TRBJ2-7; no clear D gene. This CDR3 is built from 13 residues. V was clipped by 3 bases and J by 2 bases, with 11 bases between them. The germline CDR1 and CDR2 sequences are SQVTM and ANQGSEA. Written as DNA, the CDR3 is TGCAGCGTTGAGGGGAACAGAACCTACGAGCAGTACTTC. This sequence encodes CSVEGNRTYEQYF.

This clone has only one observation. The rearrangement joins TRBV2 to TRBJ2-7; D tentatively fits TRBD1 or TRBD2 (5 bases each). Trimming removed 4 bases from V and 3 bases from J, with 16 bases in between. The germline V gene encodes CDR1 SNHLY and CDR2 FYNNEI. The CDR3 covers 15 residues. CDR3 residues: CASSGTGRTFYEQYF. The DNA for the CDR3 is TGTGCCAGCAGTGGGACGGGACGGACCTTCTACGAGCAGTACTTC.

This clone has a handful of counts. As DNA, the CDR3 is TGTGCCAGCAGTTCTTCTTTGACCCCCCGGACCGGGGAGCTGTTTTTT. Translating it yields CASSSSLTPRTGELFF. The V and J genes are TRBV6-5 and TRBJ2-2, with D hard to call. CDR1 is MNHEY and CDR2 is SVGAGI in the germline V gene. CDR3 length equals 16 residues. V lost 4 bases and J 5 bases, leaving 17 bases between the germline ends.

The table lists this clone with a few counts. The CDR3 nucleotides read TGCAGCGTTGAAGGGGGACAGGGCAATTTGGGCTACACCTTC. This translates into CSVEGGQGNLGYTF. V is TRBV29-1 and J is TRBJ1-2; 9 bases agree with TRBD1. The CDR3 extends over 14 amino acids. Trimming took 1 base from V and 8 from J; bases not matched to a gene: 8. Germline CDR1 reads SQVTM; CDR2 reads ANQGSEA.